Listed here are 17 T cell receptor beta chains from one sample, sequenced in a study of T cell repertoires in cytomegalovirus infection. From the reads, TCRdb called clonotypes with MiXCR, one entry per CDR3 protein. The data show around 130,000 distinct CDR3 sequences, almost 9% seen once. The sequencing sample was made of PBMCs. Every receptor here comes from a human donor in good health (CMV status not recorded). Some clones in this sample may be carry-over from other donors' samples.

This clonotype was detected many times. V is TRBV7-2 and J is TRBJ1-2; D is ambiguous. CDR1 and CDR2 from the germline V gene are SGHTA and FQGNSA. With 4 bases removed from V and 7 bases from J, the gap between germline ends came to 13 bases. CDR3 length: 13 amino acids. The CDR3 nucleotides read TGTGCCAGCAGCTCCCCGAGGGTGGCTGGCTACACCTTC. Its translation is CASSSPRVAGYTF.

Ten or more counts support this clonotype. The chain has TRBV5-1 and TRBJ2-2; D uncertain. V was cut by 2 bases and J by 4 bases, with 9 bases left in between. The germline V gene encodes CDR1 SGHRS and CDR2 YFSETQ. This CDR3 region has 14 residues. The DNA for the CDR3 is TGCGCCAGCAGCTTAGCCCTAAGCACCGGGGAGCTGTTTTTT. As protein: CASSLALSTGELFF.

This chain links TRBV9 with TRBJ2-5, with 9 bases aligning to TRBD2. Trimming cost V 6 bases and J 5 bases; bases outside gene matches: 14. The CDR3 has 16 amino acids. CDR1 SGDLS and CDR2 YYNGEE come from the germline V gene. The CDR3 loop reads CASTKRGDGNVETQYF. The CDR3 DNA sequence: TGTGCCAGCACTAAGCGGGGGGACGGGAACGTGGAGACCCAGTACTTC. The whole variable domain, filled in from reference TRBV9 and TRBJ2-5, reads DSGVTQTPKHLITATGQRVTLRCSPRSGDLSVYWYQQSLDQGLQFLIQYYNGEERAKGNILERFSAQQFPDLHSELNLSSLELGDSALYFCASTKRGDGNVETQYFGPGTRLLVL.

This clonotype came up many times. This chain joins TRBV28 and TRBJ2-3; TRBD2 aligns across 7 bases. Trimming took 5 bases from V and 1 from J; bases not matched to a gene: 9. The germline gives CDR1 MDHEN, CDR2 SYDVKM. This CDR3 comprises 16 residues. CDR3 sequence: CASSKTSTLGTDTQYF. The CDR3 region has the DNA TGTGCCAGCAGTAAGACTAGCACACTGGGCACAGATACGCAGTATTTT.

The V call is TRBV6-5, the J call TRBJ1-6; 7 bases align to TRBD1. The V gene end was trimmed by 7 bases and the J gene end by 7 bases; junction bases not matched to a gene: 13. The length of the CDR3 is 16 residues. Germline V gives CDR1 MNHEY, CDR2 SVGAGI. Written as DNA, the CDR3 is TGTGCCAGCACCAAGGACAGGACACAGGGGAATTCACCCCTCCACTTT. Its protein product is CASTKDRTQGNSPLHF.

This clonotype was detected many times. The chain uses TRBV7-2 and TRBJ1-6; weak D call: TRBD1 (5 bases). The CDR3 consists of 13 residues. CDR1 is SGHTA and CDR2 is FQGNSA in the germline V gene. Trimming took off 5 bases at V and 4 bases at J, with 6 bases between the two ends. DNA for the CDR3: TGTGCCAGCAGCGACAGTTATAATTCACCCCTCCACTTT. This encodes CASSDSYNSPLHF.

The rearrangement links TRBV3-1 to TRBJ1-5; 9 bases are shared with TRBD1. The trim removed 4 bases at V and 4 bases at J, leaving 5 bases unmatched. Germline CDR1 reads LGHDT; CDR2 reads YNNKEL (reference sequence). This CDR3 is 15 amino acids long. CDR3 loop: CASSPGQGRNQPQHF. The CDR3 nucleotides read TGTGCCAGCAGCCCGGGACAGGGAAGGAATCAGCCCCAGCATTTT. The variable domain in full, completed from reference TRBV3-1 and TRBJ1-5, reads DTAVSQTPKYLVTQMGNDKSIKCEQNLGHDTMYWYKQDSKKFLKIMFSYNNKELIINETVPNRFSPKSPDKAHLNLHINSLELGDSAVYFCASSPGQGRNQPQHFGDGTRLSIL.

This chain connects TRBV2 to TRBJ2-7; D is undetermined. The CDR3 has 12 residues. CDR1 SNHLY and CDR2 FYNNEI come from the germline V gene. The germline V and J ends were trimmed by 6 bases and 2 bases, with 8 bases remaining between them. The CDR3 bases are TGTGCCAGCAGAAGGCAGGCCTACGAGCAGTACTTC. This encodes CASRRQAYEQYF.

Many counts were recorded for this clonotype. This chain connects TRBV14 to TRBJ2-1, with D maybe TRBD2 (5 bases). This CDR3 has 13 amino acids. Germline values: CDR1 SGHDN, CDR2 FVKESK. Trimming pared 3 bases from V and 2 bases from J, leaving 5 bases between. CDR3 region: CASSHGAYNEQFF. As DNA, the CDR3 is TGTGCCAGCAGCCACGGGGCCTACAATGAGCAGTTCTTC.

At least ten counts were recorded for this clonotype. The rearrangement joins TRBV28 to TRBJ2-5, with a tentative D call TRBD2 (5 bases). Germline assignment: CDR1 MDHEN and CDR2 SYDVKM. V lost 4 bases to trimming and J lost 8 bases, with 20 bases between them. CDR3 size: 15 residues. CDR3 nucleotides: TGTGCCAGCAGTTCCCGGGGTGCCGCACCCGATACCCAGTACTTC. Amino acids: CASSSRGAAPDTQYF. Supplemented by reference TRBV28 and TRBJ2-5, the full variable domain reads DVKVTQSSRYLVKRTGEKVFLECVQDMDHENMFWYRQDPGLGLRLIYFSYDVKMKEKGDIPEGYSVSREKKERFSLILESASTNQTSMYLCASSSRGAAPDTQYFGPGTRLLVL.

This clonotype was seen a handful of times. The V call is TRBV7-3, the J call TRBJ2-1; 10 bases align to TRBD2. This CDR3 comprises 15 residues. CDR1 is SGHTA and CDR2 is FQGTGA in the germline V gene. V lost 2 bases and J lost 10; bases outside the gene matches: 8. CDR3 coding DNA: TGTGCCAGCAGCTTATCGCTAGCGGGGGTTGGAGAGCAGTTCTTC. Its protein product is CASSLSLAGVGEQFF.

The rearrangement uses TRBV20-1 and TRBJ1-3; 7 bases align to TRBD1. The CDR3 has 15 amino acids. Trimming at V came to 2 bases and at J to 8 bases, leaving 12 bases not matched to a gene. The germline V gene encodes CDR1 DFQATT and CDR2 SNEGSKA (reference sequence). CDR3 sequence (DNA): TGCAGTGCTAGATACCGGGACAGTCGCTTCCACACCATATATTTT. It specifies CSARYRDSRFHTIYF.

This clonotype appeared many times. The chain links TRBV20-1 to TRBJ2-7; TRBD1 aligns across 7 bases. This CDR3 is built from 13 residues. Germline V gene data show CDR1 as DFQATT and CDR2 as SNEGSKA (reference sequence). J was trimmed by 4 bases and V by 3 bases; bases with no gene match: 6. The CDR3 bases are TGCAGTGCTAGCACGGGACAGTTTTACGAGCAGTACTTC. Protein: CSASTGQFYEQYF.

This clonotype was picked up many times. This chain uses TRBV7-9 with TRBJ1-4; D is ambiguous. The V and J ends lost 5 bases and 15 bases respectively, with 13 bases between them. The CDR3 consists of 11 residues. In germline, CDR1 is SEHNR, CDR2 FQNEAQ (reference sequence). The CDR3 nucleotides are TGTGCCAGCAGCCCGGGTATGATGATGTTTTTT. Translated, it gives CASSPGMMMFF.

On this clonotype itself: A single base separates this from a much larger clone, so it may be a read error. The CDR3 does not end in the conserved phenylalanine or tryptophan, so this is likely a read error. This chain connects TRBV6-6 to TRBJ2-7; a weak D match, TRBD1 (6 bases). Trimming cost V 2 bases and J 3 bases, with 17 bases left between them. Germline loops: CDR1 MNHNY, CDR2 SVGAGI (reference sequence). There are 16 residues in the CDR3. CDR3 DNA: TGTGCCAGCAGTTACGAGGTTACGGACAGATACTACGAGCAGTACTAC. Protein product: CASSYEVTDRYYEQYY.

V and J are TRBV2 and TRBJ2-1; 7 nucleotides line up with TRBD2. Trimming cost V 4 bases and J 9 bases; bases outside gene matches: 9. The CDR3 is made up of 14 amino acids. Germline V gene sequence: CDR1 SNHLY, CDR2 FYNNEI. This chain's CDR3 is CASSAWRGIGEQFF. CDR3 in DNA: TGTGCCAGCAGTGCTTGGCGGGGGATTGGTGAGCAGTTCTTC.

This clonotype has more than one count but fewer than ten. The gene calls are TRBV12-3 or TRBV12-4 and TRBJ1-1, with D hard to call. The CDR3 spans 13 residues. V lost 5 bases to trimming and J lost 10 bases, with 17 bases between them. The CDR3 DNA follows: TGTGCCAGCAGTACCCTTGGAGCTCTCGGAGCTTTCTTT. As protein: CASSTLGALGAFF.